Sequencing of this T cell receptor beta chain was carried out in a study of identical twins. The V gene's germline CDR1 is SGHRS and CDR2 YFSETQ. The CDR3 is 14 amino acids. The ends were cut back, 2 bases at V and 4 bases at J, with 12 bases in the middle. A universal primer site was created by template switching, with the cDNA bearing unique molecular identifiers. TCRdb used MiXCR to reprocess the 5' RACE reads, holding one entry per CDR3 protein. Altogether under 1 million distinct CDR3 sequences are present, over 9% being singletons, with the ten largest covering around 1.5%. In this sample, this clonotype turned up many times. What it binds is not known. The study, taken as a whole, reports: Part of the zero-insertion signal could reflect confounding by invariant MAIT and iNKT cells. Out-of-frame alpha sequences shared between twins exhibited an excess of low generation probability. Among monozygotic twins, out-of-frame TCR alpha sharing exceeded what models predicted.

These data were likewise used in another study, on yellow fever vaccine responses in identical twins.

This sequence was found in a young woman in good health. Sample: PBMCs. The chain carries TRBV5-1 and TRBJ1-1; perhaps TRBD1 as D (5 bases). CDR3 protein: CASSFQGWSTEAFF. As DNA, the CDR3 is TGCGCCAGCAGCTTCCAGGGATGGAGCACTGAAGCTTTCTTT. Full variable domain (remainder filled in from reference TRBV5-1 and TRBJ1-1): KAGVTQTPRYLIKTRGQQVTLSCSPISGHRSVSWYQQTPGQGLQFLFEYFSETQRNKGNFPGRFSGRQFSNSRSEMNVSTLELGDSALYLCASSFQGWSTEAFFGQGTRLTVV.